This entry lists 29 T cell receptor beta chains sequenced from one sample in a study of T cells in localized non-small cell lung cancer. Measured with immunoSEQ multiplex PCR; TCRdb has only the in-frame clones, and not every one. The repertoire consists of about 15,000 clones, with more than 80% occurring once and the leading ten covering around a quarter. The sample was peripheral blood, taken before any cancer treatment. All receptors come from a female donor over 55 with stage I squamous cell lung carcinoma.

The V gene is TRBV7-9, the J gene TRBJ2-5; the D gene is possibly TRBD1 (5 bases). The CDR3 contains 18 residues. The germline V gene has CDR1 SEHNR and CDR2 FQNEAQ (reference sequence). V dropped 5 bases and J dropped 0 bases, with 22 bases sitting between them. The CDR3 loop is CASSPTPWGSRNQETQYF. In DNA, the CDR3 is TGTGCCAGCAGCCCGACACCTTGGGGCAGTAGAAACCAAGAGACCCAGTACTTC.

J is TRBJ1-1 and V is TRBV18; 7 bases are shared with TRBD1. This CDR3 has 15 residues. Germline trimming cut 3 bases from V and 11 bases from J; bases unmatched to any gene: 15. Germline V gene data show CDR1 as KGHSH and CDR2 as LQKENI. The CDR3 bases are TGTGCCAGCTCACCCCCTAACCTAAGACAGGGTGAGGCTTTCTTT. Translating gives CASSPPNLRQGEAFF. The complete variable domain, with remaining parts taken from reference TRBV18 and TRBJ1-1, reads NAGVMQNPRHLVRRRGQEARLRCSPMKGHSHVYWYRQLPEEGLKFMVYLQKENIIDESGMPKERFSAEFPKEGPSILRIQQVVRGDSAAYFCASSPPNLRQGEAFFGQGTRLTVV.

The chain carries TRBV29-1 and TRBJ2-7; TRBD2 matches 9 bases. Germline V gives CDR1 SQVTM, CDR2 ANQGSEA. This CDR3 spans 15 amino acids. V lost 1 base, J lost 2 bases, and 6 bases stayed unmatched. The CDR3: CSVEVGLAGAYEQYF. Written as DNA, the CDR3 is TGCAGCGTTGAAGTAGGATTAGCGGGAGCCTACGAGCAGTACTTC.

This chain links TRBV28 with TRBJ2-1; D remains unclear. The CDR3 is 15 residues long. Germline-derived CDR1 and CDR2 are MDHEN and SYDVKM. Trimming removed 5 bases from V and 1 base from J, with 12 bases in between. CDR3 residues: CASSILGLSYNEQFF. CDR3 sequence (DNA): TGTGCCAGCAGTATTTTAGGGTTGTCCTACAATGAGCAGTTCTTC. The whole variable domain, filled in from reference TRBV28 and TRBJ2-1, reads DVKVTQSSRYLVKRTGEKVFLECVQDMDHENMFWYRQDPGLGLRLIYFSYDVKMKEKGDIPEGYSVSREKKERFSLILESASTNQTSMYLCASSILGLSYNEQFFGPGTRLTVL.

The chain couples TRBV30 to TRBJ1-1; tentatively, D is TRBD1 (5 bases). This CDR3 is built from 13 residues. The V gene's germline CDR1 is GTSNPN and CDR2 SVGIG (reference sequence). The V gene lost 5 bases and the J gene lost 0 bases, with 10 bases spanning the gap. This CDR3 reads CAWYRFMNTEAFF. CDR3 in DNA: TGTGCCTGGTACAGGTTTATGAACACTGAAGCTTTCTTT.

V gene TRBV30 combines with J gene TRBJ2-5; D is undetermined. Trimming shortened V by 0 bases and J by 5 bases, and 10 bases separated the two germline ends. This CDR3 has 13 amino acids. Germline V CDR1 and CDR2: GTSNPN, SVGIG (reference sequence). The DNA for the CDR3 is TGTGCCTGGAGTGTAAACCCCGAGGAGACCCAGTACTTC. Protein product: CAWSVNPEETQYF.

This chain joins TRBV2 and TRBJ2-2; 7 bases match TRBD1. The V gene's germline CDR1 is SNHLY and CDR2 FYNNEI. The CDR3 has 15 amino acids. After removal of 3 bases from V and 4 bases from J, the junction contained 5 bases not matched to a gene. CDR3 amino acids: CASSDWDRLTGELFF. DNA for the CDR3: TGTGCCAGCAGTGATTGGGACAGACTCACCGGGGAGCTGTTTTTT.

This chain connects TRBV19 to TRBJ2-4, with D tentatively TRBD2 (5 bases). With 5 bases removed from V and 3 bases from J, the gap between germline ends came to 14 bases. Germline V gene data show CDR1 as LNHDA and CDR2 as SQIVND (reference sequence). The CDR3 runs to 15 residues. CDR3 nucleotide sequence: TGTGCCAGTAGTCCCCCGCTAGACTACAAAAACATTCAGTACTTC. Its translation: CASSPPLDYKNIQYF.

This clone appeared once. The CDR3, as DNA: TGTGCCTGGAGAGCCGTGGACAGGGGGGCCGGGGAGCTGTTTTTT. Residues: CAWRAVDRGAGELFF. The rearrangement joins TRBV30 to TRBJ2-2, with 10 bases fitting TRBD1. Unmatched junction bases numbered 7, after V lost 3 bases and J lost 6 bases. The CDR3 is 15 amino acids. From germline, CDR1 is GTSNPN and CDR2 SVGIG (reference sequence).

The V and J genes are TRBV9 and TRBJ2-3, with 7 bases lining up with TRBD2. V was clipped by 3 bases and J by 2 bases; unmatched bases: 3. The CDR3 totals 14 residues. Germline CDR1 and CDR2: SGDLS and YYNGEE. CDR3 residues: CASSAGTNTDTQYF. For the CDR3, the DNA is TGTGCCAGCAGCGCCGGGACTAACACAGATACGCAGTATTTT.

Of note for this clone: Sequence at one end of the junction differs from germline and may be a read error. V is TRBV19 and J is TRBJ1-5; tentatively, D is TRBD1 (5 bases). Germline V lookup: CDR1 LNHDA, CDR2 SQIVND (reference sequence). CDR3 length equals 14 residues. The CDR3 sequence: CASRIAQGGQPQHF. Here the CDR3 DNA reads TGTGCCAGTAGGATAGCCCAGGGTGGTCAGCCCCAGCATTTT.

The rearrangement joins TRBV9 to TRBJ2-1; D is perhaps TRBD2 (6 bases). Germline V gene lookup returns CDR1 SGDLS and CDR2 YYNGEE. V dropped 3 bases and J dropped 3 bases, with 7 bases sitting between them. This CDR3 comprises 13 residues. The CDR3 region is CASSEGLYNEQFF. For the CDR3, the DNA is TGTGCCAGCAGCGAGGGACTCTACAATGAGCAGTTCTTC.

This clone was recorded only once. The V and J genes are TRBV29-1 and TRBJ1-5, with 10 bases aligning to TRBD1. Germline-derived CDR1 and CDR2 are SQVTM and ANQGSEA. The CDR3 is 15 residues long. Losses at the gene ends were 4 bases for V and 5 bases for J; bases not matched to a gene: 8. The CDR3 reads CSVGGQGERDQPQHF. DNA for the CDR3: TGCAGCGTTGGAGGACAGGGGGAACGGGATCAGCCCCAGCATTTT.

This clone has only one observation. CDR3 residues: CASSQIFDEQFF. In nucleotides, the CDR3 is TGTGCCAGCAGCCAGATCTTTGATGAGCAGTTCTTC. This chain connects TRBV7-2 to TRBJ2-1; D is ambiguous. The CDR3 has 12 amino acids. The V gene lost 5 bases and the J gene lost 8 bases, with 10 bases spanning the gap. Germline CDR1 SGHTA, CDR2 FQGNSA.

This clone showed up just a few times. The V and J genes are TRBV6-5 and TRBJ1-1, with no clear D. The CDR3 is 16 amino acids. Germline CDR1 reads MNHEY; CDR2 reads SVGAGI. Trimming shortened V by 0 bases and J by 4 bases, and 15 bases separated the two germline ends. The DNA for the CDR3 is TGTGCCAGCAGTTACTCCTATGGTGGGGAGGGCACTGAAGCTTTCTTT. It translates to CASSYSYGGEGTEAFF.

The chain uses TRBV12-5 and TRBJ2-3, with D possibly matching TRBD2 (7 bases). CDR1 is LGHNT and CDR2 is FRNRAP in the germline V gene. The V and J ends lost 8 bases and 4 bases respectively, with 19 bases between them. The CDR3 consists of 15 residues. This CDR3 reads CASSSWGGGADTQYF. Written as DNA, the CDR3 is TGTGCTAGTTCTAGCTGGGGGGGCGGCGCAGATACGCAGTATTTT. Complete variable domain (other parts from reference TRBV12-5 and TRBJ2-3): DARVTQTPRHKVTEMGQEVTMRCQPILGHNTVFWYRQTMMQGLELLAYFRNRAPLDDSGMPKDRFSAEMPDATLATLKIQPSEPRDSAVYFCASSSWGGGADTQYFGPGTRLTVL.

The V call is TRBV30, the J call TRBJ1-2; 10 bases match TRBD1. Germline CDR1 reads GTSNPN; CDR2 reads SVGIG (reference sequence). The ends lost 2 bases at V and 8 bases at J; junction bases unmatched: 8. This CDR3 spans 14 amino acids. CDR3 DNA sequence: TGTGCCTGGAGTCGGGACAGGGGTTTTACGGGCTACACCTTC. Its protein is CAWSRDRGFTGYTF.

The V and J genes are TRBV29-1 and TRBJ2-1; 9 bases align to TRBD2. Germline CDR1 and CDR2: SQVTM and ANQGSEA. Trimming removed 2 bases from V and 0 bases from J; junction bases left unmatched: 8. CDR3 size: 17 residues. The CDR3 coding sequence is TGCAGCGTTGAATATGCGGGAGGGACGAGCTCCTACAATGAGCAGTTCTTC. Amino acids: CSVEYAGGTSSYNEQFF.

Here the CDR3 DNA reads TGTGCCAGCAGCACAGGAGGTTACAATGAGCAGTTCTTC. It encodes CASSTGGYNEQFF. The genes are TRBV11-2 and TRBJ2-1; D may be TRBD1 or TRBD2 (5 bases each). The CDR3 is made up of 13 amino acids. V shed 5 bases and J shed 4 bases, with 9 bases lying between them. Germline loops: CDR1 SGHAT, CDR2 FQNNGV.

In nucleotides, the CDR3 is TGCGCCAGCAGCCAGTACAGGGTTACCGGGGAGCTGTTTTTT. Its translation: CASSQYRVTGELFF. This chain connects TRBV4-3 to TRBJ2-2; D perhaps matches TRBD1 (6 bases). Looked up from germline, CDR1 is LGHNA and CDR2 is YSLEER. V lost 3 bases and J 5 bases, leaving 10 bases between the germline ends. This CDR3 region has 14 residues.

The rearrangement uses TRBV7-2 and TRBJ2-3, with TRBD1 as a possible D gene (5 bases). The V and J ends lost 5 bases and 6 bases respectively, with 9 bases between them. The CDR3 runs to 12 residues. Germline CDR1 reads SGHTA; CDR2 reads FQGNSA. CDR3 DNA sequence: TGTGCCAGCAGCCAGGCAGGGGATACGCAGTATTTT. This translates into CASSQAGDTQYF.

The chain combines TRBV5-1 with TRBJ1-6; D uncertain. This CDR3 contains 16 residues. Deletions cut 3 bases from V and 4 bases from J, with 14 bases between. CDR1 SGHRS and CDR2 YFSETQ come from the germline V gene. The CDR3 DNA reads TGCGCCAGCAGCTCGACGGTCGAGTTATATAATTCACCCCTCCACTTT. Amino acid sequence: CASSSTVELYNSPLHF. Together with reference TRBV5-1 and TRBJ1-6, the CDR3 gives the full variable domain: KAGVTQTPRYLIKTRGQQVTLSCSPISGHRSVSWYQQTPGQGLQFLFEYFSETQRNKGNFPGRFSGRQFSNSRSEMNVSTLELGDSALYLCASSSTVELYNSPLHFGNGTRLTVT.

The chain uses TRBV7-9 and TRBJ2-1, with 8 positions matching TRBD1. The germline gives CDR1 SEHNR, CDR2 FQNEAQ (reference sequence). The J segment lost 8 bases and the V segment lost 1 base, leaving 7 bases of the junction unmatched. The CDR3 consists of 15 residues. The CDR3 is CASSLGDLQGDEQFF. For the CDR3, the DNA is TGTGCCAGCAGCTTAGGAGACCTACAGGGGGATGAGCAGTTCTTC. The full variable domain, completed using reference TRBV7-9 and TRBJ2-1, is DTGVSQNPRHKITKRGQNVTFRCDPISEHNRLYWYRQTLGQGPEFLTYFQNEAQLEKSRLLSDRFSAERPKGSFSTLEIQRTEQGDSAMYLCASSLGDLQGDEQFFGPGTRLTVL.

The chain couples TRBV5-4 to TRBJ2-6; 8 bases are shared with TRBD1. The germline CDR1 and CDR2 sequences are SGHNT and YYREEE (reference sequence). CDR3 size: 17 residues. J was trimmed by 0 bases and V by 2 bases; bases with no gene match: 4. In DNA form, the CDR3 reads TGTGCCAGCAGCTTCCTGACAGGGGACTCTGGGGCCAACGTCCTGACTTTC. Its protein product is CASSFLTGDSGANVLTF.

V gene TRBV6-6 combines with J gene TRBJ1-2; D gene unclear. V lost 5 bases, J lost 6 bases, and 16 bases lay in between. The CDR3 has 14 residues. The germline V gene encodes CDR1 MNHNY and CDR2 SVGAGI (reference sequence). In DNA form, the CDR3 reads TGTGCCAGCAGTAATAGGGTACCTTCCGATGGCTACACCTTC. Translated, it gives CASSNRVPSDGYTF.

The CDR3: CASSLVATPYNEQFF. The CDR3, as DNA: TGTGCCAGCAGCTTAGTTGCTACGCCCTACAATGAGCAGTTCTTC. The chain links TRBV11-2 to TRBJ2-1, with D uncertain. The CDR3 loop spans 15 amino acids. With 1 base removed from V and 2 bases from J, the gap between germline ends came to 9 bases. Germline assignment: CDR1 SGHAT and CDR2 FQNNGV.

Written as DNA, the CDR3 is TGCGCCAGCAGCTTGGGCGGGATTGGGGGCGAGCAGTACTTC. Encoded protein: CASSLGGIGGEQYF. This chain uses TRBV5-1 with TRBJ2-7, with D perhaps matching TRBD2 (6 bases). The V gene's germline CDR1 is SGHRS and CDR2 YFSETQ. CDR3 length: 14 residues. The germline V and J ends were trimmed by 0 bases and 6 bases, with 13 bases remaining between them.

The chain employs TRBV11-2 and TRBJ2-7; D gene unclear. The germline V gene has CDR1 SGHAT and CDR2 FQNNGV. Trimming shortened V by 6 bases and J by 2 bases, and 11 bases separated the two germline ends. The CDR3 is 13 amino acids. As DNA, the CDR3 is TGTGCCAGCAGTCGAACTAAAGCCTACGAGCAGTACTTC. It translates to CASSRTKAYEQYF.

The chain joins TRBV7-2 to TRBJ2-3, with D perhaps matching TRBD2 (6 bases). The V gene lost 3 bases and the J gene lost 0 bases, with 13 bases spanning the gap. The CDR3 runs 16 residues. The germline gives CDR1 SGHTA, CDR2 FQGNSA. CDR3 DNA: TGTGCCAGCAGCTTGTTGATCCGGGAGAGCACAGATACGCAGTATTTT. This translates into CASSLLIRESTDTQYF.